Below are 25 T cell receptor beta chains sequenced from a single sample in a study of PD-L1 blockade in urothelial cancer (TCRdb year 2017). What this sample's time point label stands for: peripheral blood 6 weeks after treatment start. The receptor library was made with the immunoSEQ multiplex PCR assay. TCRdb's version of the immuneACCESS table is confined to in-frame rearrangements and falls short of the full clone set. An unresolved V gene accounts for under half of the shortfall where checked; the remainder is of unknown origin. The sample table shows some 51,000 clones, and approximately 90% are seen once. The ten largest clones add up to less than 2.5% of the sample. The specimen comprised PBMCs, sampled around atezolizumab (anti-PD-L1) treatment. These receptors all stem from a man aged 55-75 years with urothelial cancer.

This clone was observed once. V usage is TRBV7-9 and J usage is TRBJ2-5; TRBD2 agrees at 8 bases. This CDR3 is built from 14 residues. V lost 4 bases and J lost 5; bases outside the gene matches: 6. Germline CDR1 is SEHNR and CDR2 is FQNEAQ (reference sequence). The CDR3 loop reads CASSYSGVQETQYF. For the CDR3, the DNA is TGTGCCAGCAGCTATAGCGGGGTGCAGGAGACCCAGTACTTC.

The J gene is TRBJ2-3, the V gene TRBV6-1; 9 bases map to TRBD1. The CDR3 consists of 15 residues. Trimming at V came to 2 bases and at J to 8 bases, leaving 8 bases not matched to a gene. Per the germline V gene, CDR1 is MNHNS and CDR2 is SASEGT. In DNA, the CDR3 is TGTGCCAGCAGTGAATGGGGACAGGGTAGAGTTACGCAGTATTTT. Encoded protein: CASSEWGQGRVTQYF.

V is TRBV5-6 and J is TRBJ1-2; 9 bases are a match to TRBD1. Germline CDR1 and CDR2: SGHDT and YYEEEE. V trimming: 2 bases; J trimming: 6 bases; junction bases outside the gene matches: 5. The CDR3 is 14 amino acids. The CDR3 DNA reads TGTGCCAGCAGCTTTGAACGGACAGGGGATGGCTACACCTTC. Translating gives CASSFERTGDGYTF.

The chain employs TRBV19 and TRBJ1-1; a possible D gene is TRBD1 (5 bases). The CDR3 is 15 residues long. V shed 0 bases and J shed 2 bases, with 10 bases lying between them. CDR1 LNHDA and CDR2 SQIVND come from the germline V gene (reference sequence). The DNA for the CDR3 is TGTGCCAGTAGTATAGAAGGACACCCAAACACTGAAGCTTTCTTT. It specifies CASSIEGHPNTEAFF.

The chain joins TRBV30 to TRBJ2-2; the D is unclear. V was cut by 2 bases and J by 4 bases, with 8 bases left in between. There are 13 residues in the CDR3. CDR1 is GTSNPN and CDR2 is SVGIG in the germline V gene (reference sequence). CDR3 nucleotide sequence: TGTGCCTGGAGTTTGGGCAGCACCGGGGAGCTGTTTTTT. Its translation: CAWSLGSTGELFF.

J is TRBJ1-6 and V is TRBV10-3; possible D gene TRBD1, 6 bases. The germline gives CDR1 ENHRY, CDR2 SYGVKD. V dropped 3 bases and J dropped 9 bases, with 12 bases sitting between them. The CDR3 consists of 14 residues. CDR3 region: CAISDRGGGSPLHF. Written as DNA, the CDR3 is TGTGCCATCAGTGATCGAGGGGGTGGTTCACCCCTCCACTTT.

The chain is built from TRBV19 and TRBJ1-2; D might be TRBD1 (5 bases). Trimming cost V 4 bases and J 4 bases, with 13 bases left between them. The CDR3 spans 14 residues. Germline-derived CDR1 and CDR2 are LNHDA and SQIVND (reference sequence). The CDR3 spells CASSTPQGAYGYTF. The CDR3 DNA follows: TGTGCCAGTAGTACGCCCCAGGGCGCCTATGGCTACACCTTC.

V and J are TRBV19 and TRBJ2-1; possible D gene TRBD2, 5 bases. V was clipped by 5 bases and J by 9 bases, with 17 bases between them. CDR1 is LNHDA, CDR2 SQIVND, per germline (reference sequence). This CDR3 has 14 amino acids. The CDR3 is CASSPSLVFTEQFF. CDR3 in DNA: TGTGCCAGTAGTCCTTCACTAGTGTTTACTGAGCAGTTCTTC.

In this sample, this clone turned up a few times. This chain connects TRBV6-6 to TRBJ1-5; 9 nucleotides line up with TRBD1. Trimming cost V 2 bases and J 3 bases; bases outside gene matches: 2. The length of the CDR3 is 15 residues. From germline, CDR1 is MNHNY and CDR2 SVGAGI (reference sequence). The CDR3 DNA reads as TGTGCCAGCAGTTACGGGACAGGGATCAATCAGCCCCAGCATTTT. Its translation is CASSYGTGINQPQHF.

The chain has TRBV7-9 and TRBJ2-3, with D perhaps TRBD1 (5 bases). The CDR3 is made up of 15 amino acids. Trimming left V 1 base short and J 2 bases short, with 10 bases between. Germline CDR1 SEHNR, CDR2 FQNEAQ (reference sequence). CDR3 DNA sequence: TGTGCCAGCAGCTTAGGGACACGGAACACAGATACGCAGTATTTT. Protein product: CASSLGTRNTDTQYF.

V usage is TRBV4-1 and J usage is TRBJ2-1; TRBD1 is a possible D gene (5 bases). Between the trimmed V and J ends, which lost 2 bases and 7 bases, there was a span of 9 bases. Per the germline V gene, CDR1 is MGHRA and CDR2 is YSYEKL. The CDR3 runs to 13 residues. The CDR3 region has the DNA TGCGCCAGCAGCCAAAGGACACCTAATGAGCAGTTCTTC. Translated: CASSQRTPNEQFF.

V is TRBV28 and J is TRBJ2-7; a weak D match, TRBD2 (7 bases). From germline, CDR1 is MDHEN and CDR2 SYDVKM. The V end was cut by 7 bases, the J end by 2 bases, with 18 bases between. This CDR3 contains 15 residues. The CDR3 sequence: CASTLGASGAYEQYF. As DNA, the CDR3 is TGTGCCAGCACCCTGGGGGCTAGCGGAGCCTACGAGCAGTACTTC. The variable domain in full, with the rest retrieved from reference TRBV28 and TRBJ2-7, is DVKVTQSSRYLVKRTGEKVFLECVQDMDHENMFWYRQDPGLGLRLIYFSYDVKMKEKGDIPEGYSVSREKKERFSLILESASTNQTSMYLCASTLGASGAYEQYFGPGTRLTVT.

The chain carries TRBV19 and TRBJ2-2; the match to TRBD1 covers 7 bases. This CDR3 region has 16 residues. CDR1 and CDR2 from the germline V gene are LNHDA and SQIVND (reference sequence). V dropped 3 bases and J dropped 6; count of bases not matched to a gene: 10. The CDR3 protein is CASSIPTTGKAGELFF. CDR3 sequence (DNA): TGTGCCAGTAGTATCCCAACGACAGGGAAAGCCGGGGAGCTGTTTTTT.

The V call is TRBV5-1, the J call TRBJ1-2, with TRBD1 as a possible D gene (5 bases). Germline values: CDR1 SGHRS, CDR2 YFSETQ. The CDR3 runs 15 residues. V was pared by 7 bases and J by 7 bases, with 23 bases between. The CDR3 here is CASRFAERDFSGYTF. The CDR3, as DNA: TGCGCCAGCCGATTTGCGGAACGGGACTTTAGTGGCTACACCTTC.

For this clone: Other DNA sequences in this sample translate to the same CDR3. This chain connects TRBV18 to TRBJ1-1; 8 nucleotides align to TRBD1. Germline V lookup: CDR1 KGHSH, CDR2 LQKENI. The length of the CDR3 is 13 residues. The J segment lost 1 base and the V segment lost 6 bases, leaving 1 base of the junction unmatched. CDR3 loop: CASSGQENTEAFF. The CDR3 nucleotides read TGTGCCAGCTCGGGACAGGAGAACACTGAAGCTTTCTTT. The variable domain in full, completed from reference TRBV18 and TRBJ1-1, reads NAGVMQNPRHLVRRRGQEARLRCSPMKGHSHVYWYRQLPEEGLKFMVYLQKENIIDESGMPKERFSAEFPKEGPSILRIQQVVRGDSAAYFCASSGQENTEAFFGQGTRLTVV.

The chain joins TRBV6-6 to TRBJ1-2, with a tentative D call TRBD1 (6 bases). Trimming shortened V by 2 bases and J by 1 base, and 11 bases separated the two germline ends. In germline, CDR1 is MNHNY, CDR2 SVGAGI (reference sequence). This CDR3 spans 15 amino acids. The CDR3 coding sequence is TGTGCCAGCAGTTACGAAGGACAGAGTAACTATGGCTACACCTTC. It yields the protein CASSYEGQSNYGYTF.

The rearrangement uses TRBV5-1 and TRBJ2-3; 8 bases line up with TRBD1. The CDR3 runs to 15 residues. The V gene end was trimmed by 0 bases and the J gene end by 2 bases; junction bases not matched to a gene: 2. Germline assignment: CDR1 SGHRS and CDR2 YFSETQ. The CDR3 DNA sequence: TGCGCCAGCAGCTTGGGACAGGGGTACACAGATACGCAGTATTTT. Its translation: CASSLGQGYTDTQYF. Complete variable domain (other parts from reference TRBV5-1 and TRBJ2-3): KAGVTQTPRYLIKTRGQQVTLSCSPISGHRSVSWYQQTPGQGLQFLFEYFSETQRNKGNFPGRFSGRQFSNSRSEMNVSTLELGDSALYLCASSLGQGYTDTQYFGPGTRLTVL.

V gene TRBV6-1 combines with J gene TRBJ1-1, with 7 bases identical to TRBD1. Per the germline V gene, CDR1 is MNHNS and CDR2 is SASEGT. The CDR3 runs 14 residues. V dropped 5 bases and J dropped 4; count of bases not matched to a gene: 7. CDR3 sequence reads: CASSYTGAGTEAFF. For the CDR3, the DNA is TGTGCCAGCAGTTATACAGGGGCGGGCACTGAAGCTTTCTTT.

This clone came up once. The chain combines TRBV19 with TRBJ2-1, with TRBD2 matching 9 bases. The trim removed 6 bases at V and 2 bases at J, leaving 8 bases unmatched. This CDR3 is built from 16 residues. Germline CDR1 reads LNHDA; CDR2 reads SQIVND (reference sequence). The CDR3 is CASRGEGLATYNEQFF. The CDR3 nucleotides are TGTGCCAGTAGGGGGGAAGGACTAGCGACCTACAATGAGCAGTTCTTC.

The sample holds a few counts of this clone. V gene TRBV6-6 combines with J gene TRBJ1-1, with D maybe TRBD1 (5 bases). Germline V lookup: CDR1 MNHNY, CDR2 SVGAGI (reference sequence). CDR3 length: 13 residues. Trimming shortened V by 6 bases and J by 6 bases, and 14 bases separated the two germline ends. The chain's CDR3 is CASSPPAGAEAFF. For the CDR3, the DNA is TGTGCCAGCAGCCCCCCAGCGGGGGCTGAAGCTTTCTTT.

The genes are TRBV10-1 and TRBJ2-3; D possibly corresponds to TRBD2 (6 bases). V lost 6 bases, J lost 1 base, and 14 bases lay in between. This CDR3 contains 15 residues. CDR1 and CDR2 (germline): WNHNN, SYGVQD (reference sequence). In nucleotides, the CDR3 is TGCGCCAGCAGCACGGGACTTGTGGGCACAGATACGCAGTATTTT. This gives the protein CASSTGLVGTDTQYF.

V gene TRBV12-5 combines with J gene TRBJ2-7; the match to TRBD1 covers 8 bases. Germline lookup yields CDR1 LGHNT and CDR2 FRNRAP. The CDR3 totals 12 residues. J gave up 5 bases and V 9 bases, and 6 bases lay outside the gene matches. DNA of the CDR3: TGTGCTAGCAGGCAGGGGGCCCACGAGCAGTACTTC. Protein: CASRQGAHEQYF.

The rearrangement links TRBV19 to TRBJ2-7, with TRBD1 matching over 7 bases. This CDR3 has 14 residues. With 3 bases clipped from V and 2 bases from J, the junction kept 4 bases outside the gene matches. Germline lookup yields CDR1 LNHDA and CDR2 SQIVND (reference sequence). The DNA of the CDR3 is TGTGCCAGTAGTATGCCGGACAGGACCTACGAGCAGTACTTC. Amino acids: CASSMPDRTYEQYF.

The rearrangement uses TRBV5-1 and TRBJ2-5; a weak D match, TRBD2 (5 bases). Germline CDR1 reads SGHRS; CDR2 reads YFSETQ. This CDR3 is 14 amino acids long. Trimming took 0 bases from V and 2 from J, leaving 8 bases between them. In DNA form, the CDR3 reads TGCGCCAGCAGCTTGGGGACTGAACAAGAGACCCAGTACTTC. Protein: CASSLGTEQETQYF. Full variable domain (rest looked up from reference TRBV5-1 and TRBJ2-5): KAGVTQTPRYLIKTRGQQVTLSCSPISGHRSVSWYQQTPGQGLQFLFEYFSETQRNKGNFPGRFSGRQFSNSRSEMNVSTLELGDSALYLCASSLGTEQETQYFGPGTRLLVL.

The CDR3 loop is CASSTNNRGRYTF. The CDR3 DNA reads as TGTGCCAGCAGCACCAATAACAGGGGTCGCTACACCTTC. This sequence joins TRBV7-9 and TRBJ1-2, with TRBD1 identical over 7 bases. The CDR3 runs 13 residues. Per germline, CDR1 SEHNR and CDR2 FQNEAQ (reference sequence). J lost 9 bases, V lost 5 bases, and 9 bases had no gene match.